This TCR beta chain derives from a study of CXCR3-negative and CXCR3-positive naive CD8 T cells. Cells that were CD45RO-CCR7+CD27+CD95- constituted naive CD8+ T cells. There are 14 residues in the CDR3. UMI-labeled 5' RACE TRB cDNA libraries were prepared from the cells. TCRdb re-analyzed the 5' RACE reads; it lists each CDR3 protein once, without DNA. Its clone listing holds 40,000 to 45,000 distinct CDR3 sequences. The sequence came from a human donor in good health. Some clones in this sample may be carry-over from other donors' samples. Sequencing input: naive CXCR3- CD8+ T cells from blood. Subset: CD45RO-CCR7+CD27+CD95- naive CD8+ T cells lacking CXCR3 (TNR3-). The chain is built from TRBV12-3 or TRBV12-4 and TRBJ1-5; TCRdb's D call of TRBD1 is untestable without DNA. The CDR3 protein is CASRNRGLEQPQHF.